This TCR beta chain is drawn from a study of cytomegalovirus exposure and HLA in healthy donors. Remarks on this clone: No antigen is known for it.

Vbeta (60) and Jbeta (13) primers were used in the PCR. The data were produced by immunoSEQ multiplex PCR, yet TCRdb's version contains in-frame clones alone and is incomplete. The sample records 130,000 or so clones, around 80% being singletons. Germline CDR1 and CDR2: MNHNY and SVGAGI (reference sequence). This CDR3 contains 16 residues. J gave up 7 bases and V 3 bases, and 12 bases lay outside the gene matches. General study points: After further analysis at a later stage, roughly 15,000 TCR beta sequences were associated with HLA alleles at 0.05 false discovery rate. TCR beta sequences reportedly predicted the HLA-A and HLA-B alleles of most subjects accurately. A few CMV-associated chains proved CMV antigen-specific in vitro.

This sequence was found in a man aged 25 to 40 in good health and CMV-seronegative. Material: PBMCs. The chain is built from TRBV6-6 and TRBJ2-7; TRBD1 aligns across 10 bases. The CDR3 nucleotides read TGTGCCAGCAGTTATATACTCGGGACAGGGGCTCAAGAGCAGTACTTC. Amino acids: CASSYILGTGAQEQYF.